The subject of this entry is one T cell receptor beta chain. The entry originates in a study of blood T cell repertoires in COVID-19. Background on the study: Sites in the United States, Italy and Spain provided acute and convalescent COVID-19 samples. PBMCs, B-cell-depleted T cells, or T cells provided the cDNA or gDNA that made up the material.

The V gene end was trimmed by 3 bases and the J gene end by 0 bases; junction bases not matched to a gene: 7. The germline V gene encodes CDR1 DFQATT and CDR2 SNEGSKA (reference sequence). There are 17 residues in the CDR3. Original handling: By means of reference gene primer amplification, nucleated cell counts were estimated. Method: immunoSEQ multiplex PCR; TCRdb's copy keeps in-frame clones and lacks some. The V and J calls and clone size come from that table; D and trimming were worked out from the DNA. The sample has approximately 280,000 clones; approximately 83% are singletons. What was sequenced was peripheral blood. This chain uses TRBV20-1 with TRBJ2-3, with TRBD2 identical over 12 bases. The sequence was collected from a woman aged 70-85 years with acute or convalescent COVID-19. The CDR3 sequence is CSASKLAGGRSTDTQYF. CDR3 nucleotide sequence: TGCAGTGCTAGTAAGCTAGCGGGGGGGCGGAGCACAGATACGCAGTATTTT.